This is a list of T cell receptor beta chains from one sample in a study of tumor and adjacent non-tumor tissue in lung cancer. TCRdb itself ran the multiplex PCR reads through MiXCR, one entry per CDR3 protein. In the table there are some 78,000 distinct CDR3 sequences, 75% to 90% of which are singletons. The sample was lung tumor tissue. Source of these receptors: a woman aged 50 to 60 with non-small cell lung cancer. CDR3s include the opening cysteine and the closing phenylalanine or tryptophan. Each record gives: J gene, V gene, clone size, D gene, CDR3 protein, CDR3 DNA. D genes are given only for firm matches. Not all rows give a size; the values are once, few, many and, for expanded clones, a class.

TRBJ2-4 TRBV11-1 . . CVSTHSGRATKNIQYF TGTGTCAGCACCCACTCAGGCAGGGCGACCAAAAACATTCAGTACTTC
TRBJ2-1 TRBV6-5 . . CASSLEDDQFF TGTGCCAGCAGTCTAGAGGATGATCAGTTCTTC
TRBJ1-1 TRBV13 . . CASCWTTEAFF TGTGCCAGCTGCTGGACAACTGAAGCTTTCTTT
TRBJ2-3 TRBV10-3 . . CVISGGLGGTYTQYF TGTGTCATCAGTGGGGGACTAGGGGGCACATATACGCAATATTTT
TRBJ2-3 TRBV4-2 few TRBD2 CASSQEVVISGRADADTQYF TGTGCCAGCAGCCAAGAGGTGGTCATTAGCGGGAGGGCCGACGCAGATACGCAGTATTTT
TRBJ2-6 TRBV5-1 . . CASSFDTLPGPNVLTF TGCGCCAGCAGCTTCGACACCCTGCCTGGGCCCAACGTCCTGACTTTC
TRBJ2-3 TRBV11-2 few . CASSPPLISTDTQYF TGTGCCAGCAGCCCCCCTTTGATAAGCACAGATACACAGTATTTT
TRBJ1-5 TRBV7-2 . . CASSLDVSQPQHF TGTGCCAGTAGCTTAGACGTAAGTCAGCCCCAGCATTTT
TRBJ2-2 TRBV24-1 . . CATITNTGELFF TGTGCCACCATCACGAACACCGGGGAGCTATTTTTT
TRBJ2-1 TRBV6-5 medium-sized TRBD2 CASSLADEQFF TGTGCCAGCAGTCTAGCGGATGAGCAGTTCTTC
TRBJ2-3 TRBV11-1 . . CARRGIGMETQYF TGTGCCAGGAGGGGGATAGGTATGGAAACGCAGTATTTT
TRBJ2-3 TRBV29-1 . . CIHRTSTDTQYF TGCATCCATAGGACAAGTACAGATACGCAGTATTTT
TRBJ1-2 TRBV6-6 . TRBD1 CASGFTGAENGHTF TGTGCCAGCGGTTTCACAGGGGCGGAGAATGGCCACACCTTC
TRBJ2-1 TRBV4-2 . TRBD2 CPSSQSLAELDEQFF TGTCCCAGCAGCCAATCCCTAGCGGAGTTGGATGAGCAGTTCTTC
TRBJ2-5 TRBV12-3/TRBV12-4 few . CASNHPGTQETQYF TGTGCTAGCAACCACCCCGGAACCCAAGAGACCCAGTACTTC
TRBJ2-1 TRBV6-1 . . CASKSLTGSFADEQFF TGCGCCAGCAAGAGTCTAACAGGGTCCTTTGCGGATGAGCAGTTCTTC
TRBJ2-5 TRBV12-3/TRBV12-4 . . CVSSKQGIETQYF TGTGTCAGCAGTAAACAGGGTATAGAGACCCAGTACTTC
TRBJ2-1 TRBV20-1 . . CSGTLTYNEKFF TGCAGTGGCACGCTTACCTACAATGAGAAGTTCTTC
TRBJ2-7 TRBV20-1 many TRBD1 CSARTGYSYEQYF TGCAGTGCGCGGACAGGCTACTCCTACGAGCAGTACTTC
TRBJ2-1 TRBV20-1 many . CSARDWRQKNEQFF TGCAGTGCTAGAGATTGGCGACAGAAAAACGAGCAGTTCTTC
TRBJ2-1 TRBV11-1 . . CASSFQQAFDEQFF TGTGCTAGCAGCTTCCAACAGGCTTTCGATGAACAGTTCTTC
TRBJ1-2 TRBV11-2 . . CVSSLDKGDGYTF TGTGTCAGCAGCCTAGATAAGGGGGATGGCTACACCTTC
TRBJ2-1 TRBV29-1 . TRBD2 CSRGGPEFF TGCAGTAGGGGAGGGCCCGAGTTCTTC
TRBJ1-5 TRBV4-2 . . CARSQDRGQPQHF TGTGCCCGCAGCCAAGATAGGGGTCAGCCCCAACATTTT
TRBJ2-5 TRBV29-1 few . CNVVGGPETQYF TGCAACGTTGTGGGGGGGCCAGAGACCCAATACTTC
TRBJ2-1 TRBV20-1 once TRBD2 CSARNFREGANEQFF TGCAGTGCTAGAAATTTCCGGGAGGGTGCCAATGAGCAATTCTTC
TRBJ2-3 TRBV11-2 . TRBD2 CAGSSAPGLAGADTQYF TGTGCCGGCAGCTCGGCCCCGGGACTAGCGGGAGCAGATACGCAGTATTTT
TRBJ1-3 TRBV9 . . CASSSPDSGNTIYF TGTGCCAGCAGCTCTCCGGATTCTGGAAACACCATATATTTT
TRBJ1-5 TRBV6-1 . . CAGSEARQASGPQRF TGTGCCGGCAGTGAAGCTCGTCAGGCCTCAGGGCCCCAGCGTTTT
TRBJ2-5 TRBV11-2 . . CTSSLTWETQYF TGTACCAGTAGCCTTACATGGGAGACCCAGTACTTC
TRBJ2-1 TRBV15 . TRBD1 CATSRATGGIYNEQFF TGTGCCACCAGCAGAGCAACAGGGGGTATCTACAATGAGCAGTTCTTC
TRBJ2-3 TRBV11-1 . . CARRRSGMDTQYF TGTGCCAGAAGAAGGTCAGGGATGGATACGCAGTATTTT
TRBJ2-1 TRBV20-1 . . CSASSSVGNCYEHFF TGCAGTGCTAGTAGTAGCGTAGGGAATTGCTATGAGCATTTCTTC
TRBJ2-2 TRBV4-3 . TRBD2 CVSSQGLAGGTGELFF TGCGTCAGTAGCCAAGGACTAGCGGGAGGTACCGGGGAGCTGTTTTTT
TRBJ2-1 TRBV29-1 . TRBD2 CRINLPCGRSYNERFF TGCAGGATTAACCTTCCATGCGGGAGAAGCTACAATGAGCGGTTCTTC
TRBJ1-2 TRBV6-5 once . CASRSSRGKYGYTF TGTGCCAGCAGGTCGAGCAGGGGAAAATATGGCTACACCTTC
TRBJ1-2 TRBV29-1 . . CSVEVGDYVYTF TGCAGCGTTGAAGTCGGGGACTATGTCTACACCTTT
TRBJ2-7 TRBV11-2 . . CASSTWANGSYEQYF TGTGCCAGCAGCACTTGGGCTAACGGTTCATACGAGCAGTACTTC
TRBJ2-1 TRBV28 . TRBD1 CASNPGQHYNEQLF TGTGCCAGCAATCCGGGACAGCATTACAATGAGCAGCTCTTC
TRBJ2-4 TRBV4-1 . TRBD2 CASSQEMWREGSLANNIQYF TGCGCCAGCAGCCAAGAGATGTGGCGGGAGGGTTCCTTAGCCAACAACATTCAGTACTTC
TRBJ2-1 TRBV4-2 . TRBD2 CASSQDPGTSGRAIHNEQFF TGTGCCAGCAGCCAAGACCCCGGGACTAGCGGGAGGGCCATACACAATGAGCAGTTCTTC
TRBJ2-5 TRBV6-2/TRBV6-3 . . CATSSHRAERENQYF TGTGCCACCAGTTCCCACCGGGCCGAACGGGAGAACCAGTACTTC
TRBJ2-7 TRBV11-2 . . CASSHWTSGSYEQYF TGTGCCAGTAGCCATTGGACCAGCGGTTCCTACGAGCAGTACTTC
TRBJ1-4 TRBV4-1 . . CASSLVQGSNEKLFF TGCGCCAGCAGCCTTGTACAGGGCTCCAACGAAAAACTGTTTTTT
TRBJ1-1 TRBV10-2 . TRBD1 CASNPGGNTEAFF TGCGCCAGTAATCCAGGGGGGAACACTGAAGCTTTCTTT
TRBJ2-1 TRBV29-1 . . CSVDVLRRYNEEFF TGCAGCGTTGATGTACTTAGGCGATACAATGAGGAGTTCTTC
TRBJ1-2 TRBV10-2 many . CASRRDDYGYTF TGCGCCAGCAGAAGGGACGATTATGGCTACACCTTC
TRBJ2-3 TRBV2 once TRBD2 CASSVTGGETYTQYF TGTGCCAGCAGTGTTACGGGAGGGGAGACATATACGCAGTATTTT
TRBJ2-7 TRBV5-6 . . CASSLKREIMYEQYF TGTGCCAGCAGCTTAAAGCGCGAGATCATGTACGAGCAGTACTTC
TRBJ2-1 TRBV7-6 . TRBD1 CAGSATGDNEQFF TGTGCCGGCAGCGCCACAGGGGACAATGAGCAGTTCTTC
TRBJ2-7 TRBV10-3 once TRBD2 CATQPGLATGKHYF TGTGCCACTCAACCGGGACTAGCTACGGGAAAGCACTACTTC
TRBJ1-2 TRBV29-1 many . CSVGWGNDGYTF TGCAGCGTTGGGTGGGGGAACGATGGCTACACCTTC
TRBJ2-1 TRBV12-3/TRBV12-4 . . CTSSPLSGIGYNERFF TGTACCAGCAGTCCCTTATCGGGAATAGGCTACAATGAGCGATTCTTC
TRBJ2-7 TRBV4-3 . . CASSQSPGSSYEQQF TGCGCCAGCAGCCAATCCCCGGGGAGCTCCTACGAGCAGCAATTC
TRBJ2-7 TRBV20-1 . . CTVTERQSSYEQYF TGCACTGTTACTGAAAGACAGAGCTCCTACGAGCAGTACTTC
TRBJ1-4 TRBV11-2 . . CVNSTGGGFNEKLFF TGTGTCAACAGCACAGGTGGGGGGTTCAATGAAAAACTGTTTTTT
TRBJ1-2 TRBV12-3/TRBV12-4 . . CASSLQGTHGYGYTF TGTGCCAGCAGTTTACAGGGGACTCACGGATATGGCTACACCTTC
TRBJ1-2 TRBV6-6 . . CASSPWDGYGHTF TGTGCCAGCAGTCCCTGGGACGGCTATGGCCACACCTTC